The clone carrying this T cell receptor (beta chain) has a handful of counts. The antigen is undetermined. The data stem from a study of T cell responses to AZD1222 COVID-19 vaccine. The study's findings and limits: Within unmutated variant regions lay the reported targets of nearly half of spike-specific TCRs.

TCRdb keeps only in-frame clones here, not all; method: immunoSEQ multiplex PCR. The profile shows 150,000 to 200,000 clones, just over 90% of them singletons. The CDR3 is 14 amino acids. V lost 2 bases to trimming and J lost 7 bases, with 12 bases between them. Germline CDR1 and CDR2: MGHDK and SYGVNS. The TCR comes from an adult who received the AZD1222 COVID-19 vaccine. The V gene is TRBV25-1, the J gene TRBJ1-5; D unresolved. Sequencing was performed on peripheral blood, taken 28 days after the second AZD1222 dose. CDR3 amino acids: CASSEGSGIQPQHF. CDR3 coding DNA: TGTGCCAGCAGTGAAGGGTCGGGTATACAGCCCCAGCATTTT.